This is a list of T cell receptor beta chains from one sample in a study of T cell changes during pregnancy in multiple sclerosis. Repertoires were generated with immunoSEQ multiplex PCR, while TCRdb's copy carries only in-frame clones and drops some. The table has 20,000 to 25,000 clones, less than 95% seen once; the top ten hold roughly 0.7%. Sequences were derived from CD4+ T cells from peripheral blood mononuclear cells, sampled in the third trimester of pregnancy. These receptors were collected from a female donor with multiple sclerosis, enrolled in a pregnancy study. The CDR3 runs from the conserved cysteine through the conserved F or W. The D gene is left open where the match is weak.

D	V	J	DNA	CDR3
TRBD1	TRBV19	TRBJ1-5	TGTGCCAGTAGTGTGGACAGGAATCAGCCCCAGCATTTT	CASSVDRNQPQHF
-	TRBV28	TRBJ1-1	TGTGCCAGCAGTTTCGGGGGGGGTTCCGCCGAAGCTTTCTTT	CASSFGGGSAEAFF
-	TRBV29-1	TRBJ2-7	TGCAGCGTTGAAGGAGGGGGACGGCCAGGTATCGCCTACGAGCAGTACTTC	CSVEGGGRPGIAYEQYF
-	TRBV30	TRBJ2-3	TGTGCCTGGAGTTTGAGCCACACAGATACGCAGTATTTT	CAWSLSHTDTQYF
-	TRBV2	TRBJ1-4	TGTGCCACCTCGACAGGATTCGCAACTAATGAAAAACTGTTTTTT	CATSTGFATNEKLFF
TRBD1	TRBV29-1	TRBJ1-2	TGCAGCGCGGGACAGGGCCCCGCTGGCTACACCTTC	CSAGQGPAGYTF
TRBD1	TRBV5-1	TRBJ1-2	TGCGCCAGCAGCTGGGGGACAGGGCTAAACTATGGCTACACCTTC	CASSWGTGLNYGYTF
-	TRBV7-6	TRBJ1-1	TGTGCCAGCAGTCGACAGAAAGCGACTGAAGCTTTCTTT	CASSRQKATEAFF
TRBD1	TRBV5-4	TRBJ1-1	TGTGCCAGCAGCCCTAGGGACAGGGTGTGGACTGAAGCTTTCTTT	CASSPRDRVWTEAFF
TRBD1	TRBV7-9	TRBJ1-1	TGTGCCAGCCGCTTAGCGCAGGGGGGAGGTGAAGCTTTCTTT	CASRLAQGGGEAFF
-	TRBV29-1	TRBJ2-7	TGCAGCGTCACCCGCGGAGGGATTGCCGAGCAGTACTTC	CSVTRGGIAEQYF
-	TRBV21-1	TRBJ1-3	TGTGCCAGCAGCCCCCCGGGACTCGGAAACTCTGGAAACACCATATATTTT	CASSPPGLGNSGNTIYF
TRBD1	TRBV6-5	TRBJ1-1	TGTGCCAGCAGTTTACACAGGGGGCCCACTGAAGCTTTCTTT	CASSLHRGPTEAFF
-	TRBV30	TRBJ1-4	TGTGCCTGGAGTGTACGAGGGCCAGAAAAACTGTTTTTT	CAWSVRGPEKLFF
-	TRBV23-1	TRBJ2-4	TGCGCCAGCAGTCAATGCGTCGGAGCGGAGGAAATTCAGTACTTC	CASSQCVGAEEIQYF
TRBD1	TRBV5-4	TRBJ1-1	TGTGCCAGCGGGAATTCCCGGACAGGGGTGTGGAACACTGAAGCTTTCTTT	CASGNSRTGVWNTEAFF
-	TRBV7-2	TRBJ2-5	TGTGCCAGCAGCTCGTCGGCTTTTGAGGGGACCCAGTACTTC	CASSSSAFEGTQYF